A single sample is the source of the 21 T cell receptor beta chains below, sequenced in a study of OX40 agonist ivuxolimab in advanced cancers. Sequenced by immunoSEQ multiplex PCR; TCRdb stores in-frame clones only, minus some. The sample contains tens of thousands of clones, around nine tenths of which appear only once. Sequences were derived from CD4+ or CD8+ T cells sorted from blood, sampled in a trial of the OX40 agonist ivuxolimab. These receptor sequences come from an adult with an advanced solid tumor such as melanoma, head and neck, liver or kidney cancer.

The CDR3 sequence: CASSESRSLPDTQYF. CDR3 nucleotides: TGCGCCAGCAGTGAGTCGAGATCCCTCCCAGATACGCAGTATTTT. The chain is built from TRBV10-2 and TRBJ2-3; D remains unclear. Trimming left V 0 bases short and J 4 bases short, with 11 bases between. There are 15 residues in the CDR3. Germline loops: CDR1 WSHSY, CDR2 SAAADI.

The chain is built from TRBV9 and TRBJ1-3; D remains unclear. The CDR3 length is 11 residues. Trimming took off 7 bases at V and 8 bases at J, with 10 bases between the two ends. Germline-derived CDR1 and CDR2 are SGDLS and YYNGEE. The DNA of the CDR3 is TGTGCCAGCGTTAAGAGGGACACCATATATTTT. This gives the protein CASVKRDTIYF.

The V and J genes are TRBV11-3 and TRBJ2-1; the match to TRBD1 covers 7 bases. Germline V gene data show CDR1 as SGHNT and CDR2 as YENEEA. This CDR3 is built from 15 residues. Unmatched junction bases numbered 2, after V lost 0 bases and J lost 3 bases. The DNA for the CDR3 is TGTGCCAGCAGCTTAGATCCAGGGGGCTACAATGAGCAGTTCTTC. Its translation: CASSLDPGGYNEQFF.

This clone appeared a single time. The chain joins TRBV6-5 to TRBJ2-5; perhaps TRBD1 as D (6 bases). CDR1 MNHEY and CDR2 SVGAGI come from the germline V gene. CDR3 size: 13 residues. V lost 10 bases and J 1 base, leaving 13 bases between the germline ends. The CDR3 DNA is TGTGCCACCTGCCGGACAGCCCAAGAGACCCAGTACTTC. Translation: CATCRTAQETQYF.

The J gene is TRBJ2-1, the V gene TRBV30, with D tentatively TRBD1 or TRBD2 (5 bases each). V shed 1 base and J shed 9 bases, with 13 bases lying between them. Germline V gene sequence: CDR1 GTSNPN, CDR2 SVGIG (reference sequence). This CDR3 has 13 residues. This CDR3 is CAWSASRGTEQFF. CDR3 nucleotide sequence: TGTGCCTGGAGTGCTAGCCGAGGGACTGAGCAGTTCTTC.

V gene TRBV27 combines with J gene TRBJ1-3; weak D call: TRBD1 (5 bases). V lost 11 bases and J 4 bases, leaving 18 bases between the germline ends. The CDR3 is made up of 14 amino acids. The germline gives CDR1 MNHEY, CDR2 SMNVEV (reference sequence). CDR3 nucleotide sequence: TGTGCCTCACGGGGGGGGTCGTCAGGAAACACCATATATTTT. Its protein product is CASRGGSSGNTIYF.

V is TRBV11-2 and J is TRBJ2-1; TRBD2 aligns across 14 bases. This CDR3 has 15 residues. The germline CDR1 and CDR2 sequences are SGHAT and FQNNGV. Losses at the gene ends were 5 bases for V and 6 bases for J; bases not matched to a gene: 3. The CDR3 DNA sequence: TGTGCCAGCAGCGAGGGGACTAGCGGGAGCAATGAGCAGTTCTTC. Protein product: CASSEGTSGSNEQFF.

The chain employs TRBV11-3 and TRBJ2-2; D remains ambiguous. The germline CDR1 and CDR2 sequences are SGHNT and YENEEA. The V gene lost 3 bases and the J gene lost 3 bases, with 2 bases spanning the gap. This CDR3 has 12 amino acids. The CDR3 sequence: CASSFHTGELFF. DNA of the CDR3: TGTGCCAGCAGCTTTCACACCGGGGAGCTGTTTTTT. The variable domain in full, with the rest retrieved from reference TRBV11-3 and TRBJ2-2, is EAGVVQSPRYKIIEKKQPVAFWCNPISGHNTLYWYLQNLGQGPELLIRYENEEAVDDSQLPKDRFSAERLKGVDSTLKIQPAELGDSAVYLCASSFHTGELFFGEGSRLTVL.

The chain combines TRBV6-5 with TRBJ2-7; 7 bases match TRBD1. Germline loops: CDR1 MNHEY, CDR2 SVGAGI. V was clipped by 5 bases and J by 3 bases; unmatched bases: 10. This CDR3 is 15 amino acids long. CDR3 region: CASSPPTGMGYEQYF. The DNA for the CDR3 is TGTGCCAGCAGTCCGCCGACAGGGATGGGCTACGAGCAGTACTTC.

CDR3 protein: CAVHSGPAVGTEAFF. The CDR3, as DNA: TGTGCCGTCCATTCAGGGCCCGCGGTAGGCACTGAAGCTTTCTTT. The rearrangement joins TRBV19 to TRBJ1-1; the D gene is possibly TRBD1 (5 bases). The CDR3 loop spans 15 amino acids. Germline CDR1 LNHDA, CDR2 SQIVND (reference sequence). Trimming shortened V by 11 bases and J by 4 bases, and 23 bases separated the two germline ends.

The V and J genes are TRBV30 and TRBJ2-2; 12 bases are a match to TRBD2. The CDR3 consists of 18 residues. Germline loops: CDR1 GTSNPN, CDR2 SVGIG (reference sequence). Trimming took 0 bases from V and 4 from J; bases not matched to a gene: 9. The CDR3 sequence is CAWSVVLAGGPGTGELFF. The CDR3 DNA reads TGTGCCTGGAGTGTTGTGCTAGCGGGAGGGCCAGGCACCGGGGAGCTGTTTTTT.

The chain couples TRBV19 to TRBJ2-1, with D maybe TRBD1 (6 bases). V lost 1 base and J lost 8, with 15 bases in between. Germline loops: CDR1 LNHDA, CDR2 SQIVND (reference sequence). The CDR3 length is 15 residues. As DNA, the CDR3 is TGTGCCAGTAGTATAGTAGGGGCAGGGGTGGATGAGCAGTTCTTC. This sequence encodes CASSIVGAGVDEQFF.

V and J are TRBV18 and TRBJ2-7; D remains unclear. Trimming took 4 bases from V and 5 from J, leaving 15 bases between them. The CDR3 has 14 residues. CDR1 and CDR2 (germline): KGHSH, LQKENI. The CDR3 protein is CASSLVDVKDEQYF. The DNA of the CDR3 is TGTGCCAGCTCACTGGTTGACGTAAAGGACGAGCAGTACTTC.

This rearrangement joins TRBV6-6 to TRBJ2-6; weak D call: TRBD1 (5 bases). Germline-derived CDR1 and CDR2 are MNHNY and SVGAGI (reference sequence). V lost 4 bases to trimming and J lost 3 bases, with 7 bases between them. The CDR3 covers 14 residues. CDR3 nucleotide sequence: TGTGCCAGCAGTTCCCAGGGTGGGGCCAACGTCCTGACTTTC. Amino acids: CASSSQGGANVLTF.

This chain links TRBV30 with TRBJ1-2; 7 bases match TRBD1. The CDR3 loop spans 13 amino acids. The V gene's germline CDR1 is GTSNPN and CDR2 SVGIG (reference sequence). V shed 0 bases and J 8 bases; nucleotides not matched to a gene: 6. DNA for the CDR3: TGTGCCTGGAGTGTATCTCAGGGGGTGGGCTACACCTTC. Its translation: CAWSVSQGVGYTF. Drawing the rest from reference TRBV30 and TRBJ1-2, the complete variable domain is SQTIHQWPATLVQPVGSPLSLECTVEGTSNPNLYWYRQAAGRGLQLLFYSVGIGQISSEVPQNLSASRPQDRQFILSSKKLLLSDSGFYLCAWSVSQGVGYTFGSGTRLTVV.

For this clone: Other nucleotide sequences in the sample specify the same CDR3. This chain links TRBV5-1 with TRBJ1-3; D is undetermined. V was shortened by 0 bases and J by 0 bases, with 7 bases between the two germline ends. Per the germline V gene, CDR1 is SGHRS and CDR2 is YFSETQ. This CDR3 has 15 amino acids. The CDR3 sequence is CASSLAGGSGNTIYF. Here the CDR3 DNA reads TGCGCCAGCAGCTTGGCCGGAGGCTCTGGAAACACCATATATTTT.

This chain links TRBV6-5 with TRBJ1-2, with 7 bases matching TRBD1. Germline loops: CDR1 MNHEY, CDR2 SVGAGI. CDR3 length: 13 residues. V lost 6 bases, J lost 6 bases, and 7 bases stayed unmatched. CDR3 region: CASRVTGSHGYTF. DNA for the CDR3: TGTGCCAGCAGGGTGACAGGGAGTCATGGCTACACCTTC.

The chain is built from TRBV4-3 and TRBJ1-1; the D is unclear. V shed 1 base and J shed 7 bases, with 10 bases lying between them. Germline V gives CDR1 LGHNA, CDR2 YSLEER. The CDR3 extends over 13 amino acids. The CDR3 is CASSQGGRGEAFF. CDR3 nucleotides: TGCGCCAGCAGCCAAGGTGGGCGAGGTGAAGCTTTCTTT.

CDR3 region: CASSYSGATNEKLFF. The CDR3 nucleotides read TGTGCCAGCAGTTACTCGGGGGCAACTAATGAAAAACTGTTTTTT. The chain joins TRBV6-6 to TRBJ1-4; TRBD1 might be the D (5 bases). CDR3 length: 15 residues. Trimming took off 0 bases at V and 0 bases at J, with 5 bases between the two ends. Germline CDR1 and CDR2: MNHNY and SVGAGI (reference sequence).

The chain employs TRBV11-2 and TRBJ2-1; D perhaps matches TRBD1 (5 bases). CDR3 length: 13 residues. Looked up from germline, CDR1 is SGHAT and CDR2 is FQNNGV. Between the trimmed V and J ends, which lost 1 base and 8 bases, there was a span of 9 bases. CDR3 amino acids: CASSLVRGYEQFF. CDR3 nucleotides: TGTGCCAGCAGCTTAGTAAGGGGCTATGAGCAGTTCTTC.

V is TRBV18 and J is TRBJ2-7; 8 nucleotides match TRBD1. The germline gives CDR1 KGHSH, CDR2 LQKENI. Trimming removed 4 bases from V and 0 bases from J; junction bases left unmatched: 2. This CDR3 is 14 amino acids long. CDR3 sequence reads: CASSLDRVSYEQYF. The DNA of the CDR3 is TGTGCCAGCTCACTGGACAGGGTCTCCTACGAGCAGTACTTC.